This is a list of T cell receptor beta chains from one sample in a study of control samples from healthy donors and cancer patients. Clones were sequenced by immunoSEQ multiplex PCR, and TCRdb holds only the in-frame ones, with some missing. The data hold 150,000 to 200,000 clones, with 70% to 90% observed a single time. The specimen was blood. All receptors come from a young man in good health. Each CDR3 is given with its conserved first and last residue. The order of the fields is J gene, clone size, D gene, V gene, CDR3 protein, CDR3 DNA. The D gene is left open where the match is weak. Clone size appears in some rows only: once, few, many, or a class for an expanded clone.

TRBJ1-2 . . TRBV14 CASSHSGQEGYTF TGTGCCAGCAGCCACTCCGGACAAGAGGGCTACACCTTC
TRBJ1-1 once . TRBV7-2 CASSRGGTANTEAFF TGTGCCAGCAGCCGCGGAGGGACCGCGAACACTGAAGCTTTCTTT
TRBJ1-5 . . TRBV30 CAWSVLPNQPQHF TGTGCCTGGAGTGTACTACCAAATCAGCCCCAGCATTTT
TRBJ1-6 . . TRBV27 CASSLLGGESPLHF TGTGCCAGCAGTTTACTGGGGGGCGAATCACCCCTCCACTTT
TRBJ2-3 once TRBD2 TRBV6-5 CASSSGGAWDTQYF TGTGCCAGCAGCAGCGGGGGGGCCTGGGATACGCAGTATTTT
TRBJ1-1 few TRBD1 TRBV3-1/TRBV3-2 CASSVQGANTEAFF TGTGCCAGCAGCGTACAGGGGGCAAACACTGAAGCTTTCTTT
TRBJ1-1 once . TRBV5-1 CASSLSIAGNTEAFF TGCGCCAGCAGCTTATCAATAGCTGGTAACACTGAAGCTTTCTTT
TRBJ2-2 . TRBD2 TRBV28 CASRPGGTGELFF TGTGCCAGCAGGCCGGGGGGCACCGGGGAGCTGTTTTTT
TRBJ2-1 . . TRBV10-3 CAISESETLNNEQFF TGTGCCATCAGTGAGTCTGAGACACTTAACAATGAGCAGTTCTTC
TRBJ1-2 . . TRBV6-1 CASSEGGYGYTF TGTGCCAGCAGTGAAGGGGGGTATGGCTACACCTTC
TRBJ1-3 . . TRBV28 CASSTSGASGNTIYF TGTGCCAGCAGTACGAGCGGAGCCTCTGGAAACACCATATATTTT
TRBJ2-1 . . TRBV2 CASATRDEFF TGTGCCAGCGCCACAAGGGACGAGTTCTTC
TRBJ2-5 . . TRBV24-1 CATSDPTTPRETQYF TGTGCCACCAGTGACCCTACCACTCCCCGCGAGACCCAGTACTTC
TRBJ2-7 . . TRBV4-2 CASSQDWDTGHEQYF TGTGCCAGCAGCCAAGATTGGGACACCGGCCACGAGCAGTACTTC
TRBJ1-1 . . TRBV2 CASSVEGLNTEAFF TGTGCCAGCAGTGTTGAGGGGTTGAACACTGAAGCTTTCTTT
TRBJ2-2 . . TRBV19 CASSVQGTVELFF TGTGCCAGTAGTGTTCAGGGGACGGTGGAGCTGTTTTTT
TRBJ1-2 . TRBD1 TRBV28 CASSPGQGTIGYGYTF TGTGCCAGCAGTCCGGGACAGGGTACCATCGGGTATGGCTACACCTTC
TRBJ1-2 few . TRBV11-2 CASSLPDPSYGYTF TGTGCCAGCAGCCTTCCGGACCCAAGCTATGGCTACACCTTC
TRBJ2-4 . TRBD1 TRBV5-1 CASSYGQGATKNIQYF TGCGCCAGCAGCTATGGACAGGGCGCTACCAAAAACATTCAGTACTTC
TRBJ2-1 . TRBD2 TRBV19 CASSWGGSGSSYNEQFF TGTGCCAGTAGTTGGGGTGGAAGCGGGAGCTCCTACAATGAGCAGTTCTTC
TRBJ2-3 once . TRBV6-4 CASSDGFRGYSDTQYF TGTGCCAGCAGTGACGGATTCAGGGGATACTCAGATACGCAGTATTTT
TRBJ1-1 few . TRBV5-6 CASSLGGATYTEAFF TGTGCCAGCAGCTTGGGTGGGGCGACCTACACTGAAGCTTTCTTT
TRBJ1-1 . . TRBV28 CARIRLGVWGNTEAFF TGTGCCAGAATTCGTTTGGGGGTCTGGGGAAACACTGAAGCTTTCTTT
TRBJ2-7 . . TRBV28 CATKQTELYYEQYF TGTGCCACCAAACAGACAGAACTTTACTACGAGCAGTACTTC
TRBJ2-3 . . TRBV11-2 CASSYRIGGLSTDTQYF TGTGCCAGCAGCTACCGAATCGGGGGACTTAGCACAGATACGCAGTATTTT
TRBJ2-3 . TRBD2 TRBV19 CASRGWGGRTDTQYF TGTGCCAGTAGGGGATGGGGGGGACGCACAGATACGCAGTATTTT
TRBJ2-1 . . TRBV4-1 CASSAPGRSGYNEQFF TGCGCCAGCAGCGCCCCAGGGAGGAGTGGGTACAATGAGCAGTTCTTC
TRBJ1-2 few . TRBV13 CASSLRLSNYGYTF TGTGCCAGCAGCTTACGCCTTTCTAACTATGGCTACACCTTC
TRBJ1-6 . . TRBV27 CASSLLYNSPLHF TGTGCCAGCAGTTTACTATACAATTCACCCCTCCACTTT
TRBJ1-1 . . TRBV3-1/TRBV3-2 CASSQKGNTEAFF TGTGCCAGCAGCCAAAAGGGGAACACTGAAGCTTTCTTT
TRBJ1-3 . . TRBV19 CASTLAGQRNTIYF TGTGCCAGTACCCTGGCGGGACAAAGAAACACCATATATTTT